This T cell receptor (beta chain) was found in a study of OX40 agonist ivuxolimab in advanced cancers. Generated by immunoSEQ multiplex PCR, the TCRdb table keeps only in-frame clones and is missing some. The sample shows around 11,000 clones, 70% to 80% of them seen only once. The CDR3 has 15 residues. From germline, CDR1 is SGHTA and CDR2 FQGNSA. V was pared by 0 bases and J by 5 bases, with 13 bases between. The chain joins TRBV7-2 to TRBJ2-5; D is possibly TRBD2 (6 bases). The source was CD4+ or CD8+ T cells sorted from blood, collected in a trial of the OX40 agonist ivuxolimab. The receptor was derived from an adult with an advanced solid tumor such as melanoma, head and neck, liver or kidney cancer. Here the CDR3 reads CASSLARGLGETQYF. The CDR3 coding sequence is TGTGCCAGCAGCTTAGCGCGGGGTTTGGGGGAGACCCAGTACTTC.